Listed here are 2 T cell receptor beta chains from one sample, sequenced in a study of identical twins. TCRdb re-called the 5' RACE reads with MiXCR, one entry per CDR3 protein. Of 550,000 to 700,000 distinct CDR3 sequences detected, around a tenth appear once; the ten largest clones hold 2.5% to 3%. This sample also belongs to another study, concerning yellow fever vaccine responses in identical twins.

Sequences were obtained from PBMCs. The source is a woman between 18 and 29 years old in good health.

This sequence joins TRBV7-2 and TRBJ2-5; TRBD2 is a possible D gene (6 bases). This CDR3 region has 16 residues. Germline assignment: CDR1 SGHTA and CDR2 FQGNSA. The V end lost 5 bases, the J end lost 1 base, and 17 bases lay between the germline ends. Written as DNA, the CDR3 is TGTGCCAGCAGCCCCATGACTAGTTCTTTCCAAGAGACCCAGTACTTC. It yields the protein CASSPMTSSFQETQYF. Using reference TRBV7-2 and TRBJ2-5 for the parts outside the CDR3, the full variable domain is GAGVSQSPSNKVTEKGKDVELRCDPISGHTALYWYRQSLGQGLEFLIYFQGNSAPDKSGLPSDRFSAERTGGSVSTLTIQRTQQEDSAVYLCASSPMTSSFQETQYFGPGTRLLVL.

Regarding this clonotype: Given a much more abundant clone one base away, this may be a read error. CDR3 residues: CASSQGLAESNEQFF. CDR3 nucleotide sequence: TGTGCCAGCAGCCAGGGACTAGCGGAATCCAATGAGCAGTTCTTC. The rearrangement links TRBV3-1 to TRBJ2-1; 11 bases are a match to TRBD2. V lost 3 bases and J lost 6; bases outside the gene matches: 4. The V gene's germline CDR1 is LGHDT and CDR2 YNNKEL (reference sequence). The CDR3 has 15 amino acids.